This T cell receptor beta chain comes out of a study of cytomegalovirus exposure and HLA in healthy donors. Regarding the study as a whole: A later analysis associated some 16,000 TCR beta sequences with HLA alleles at a 0.05 false discovery rate.

CDR1 GTSNPN and CDR2 SVGIG come from the germline V gene (reference sequence). The CDR3 is 15 amino acids. V was clipped by 3 bases and J by 1 base, with 14 bases between them. The PCR used 60 Vbeta and 13 Jbeta primers. Assay: immunoSEQ multiplex PCR; the TCRdb copy retains only in-frame clones and omits some. The top ten hold roughly 1.5% of the sample, which has 180,000 or so clones, 75% to 85% seen once. About this clone itself: Its matching antigen is unknown.

V is TRBV30 and J is TRBJ2-3; possible D gene TRBD2, 5 bases. This TCR was sampled from a man between 18 and 35 years old in good health and CMV-seronegative. Sequenced: PBMCs. The CDR3 nucleotides read TGTGCCTGGAGCCCTACTCGGCGGGGCACAGATACGCAGTATTTT. Residues: CAWSPTRRGTDTQYF.